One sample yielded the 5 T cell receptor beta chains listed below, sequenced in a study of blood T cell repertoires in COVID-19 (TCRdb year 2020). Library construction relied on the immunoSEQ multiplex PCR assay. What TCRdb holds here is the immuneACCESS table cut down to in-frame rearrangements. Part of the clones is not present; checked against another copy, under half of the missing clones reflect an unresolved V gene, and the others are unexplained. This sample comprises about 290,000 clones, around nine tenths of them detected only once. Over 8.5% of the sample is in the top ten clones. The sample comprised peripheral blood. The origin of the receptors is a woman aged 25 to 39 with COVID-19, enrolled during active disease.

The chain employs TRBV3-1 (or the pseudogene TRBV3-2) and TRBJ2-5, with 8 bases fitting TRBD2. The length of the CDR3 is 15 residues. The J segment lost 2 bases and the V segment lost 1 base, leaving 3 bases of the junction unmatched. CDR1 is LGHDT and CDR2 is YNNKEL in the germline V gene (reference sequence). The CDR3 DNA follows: TGTGCCAGCAGCCAAGGGAAGCGGGGGCAAGAGACCCAGTACTTC. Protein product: CASSQGKRGQETQYF.

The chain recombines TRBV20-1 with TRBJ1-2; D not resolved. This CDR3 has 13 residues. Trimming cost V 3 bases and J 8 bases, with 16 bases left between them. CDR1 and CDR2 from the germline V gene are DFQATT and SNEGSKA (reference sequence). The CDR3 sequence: CSASQRSVQGYTF. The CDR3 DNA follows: TGCAGTGCTAGTCAGCGGTCGGTTCAGGGCTACACCTTC.

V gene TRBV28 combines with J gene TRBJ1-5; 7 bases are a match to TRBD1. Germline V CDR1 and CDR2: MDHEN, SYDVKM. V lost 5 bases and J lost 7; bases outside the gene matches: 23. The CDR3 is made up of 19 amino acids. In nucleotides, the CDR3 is TGTGCCAGCAGTAAGGTCGGAGGATTCCGAGACAGGGAGAGACAGCCCCAGCATTTT. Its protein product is CASSKVGGFRDRERQPQHF.

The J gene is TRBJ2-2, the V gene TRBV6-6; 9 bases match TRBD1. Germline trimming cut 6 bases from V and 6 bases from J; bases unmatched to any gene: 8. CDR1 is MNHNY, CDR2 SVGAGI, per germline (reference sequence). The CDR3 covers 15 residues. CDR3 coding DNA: TGTGCCAGCAGAGCCGGGACAGGGCTTCCCGGGGAGCTGTTTTTT. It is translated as CASRAGTGLPGELFF.

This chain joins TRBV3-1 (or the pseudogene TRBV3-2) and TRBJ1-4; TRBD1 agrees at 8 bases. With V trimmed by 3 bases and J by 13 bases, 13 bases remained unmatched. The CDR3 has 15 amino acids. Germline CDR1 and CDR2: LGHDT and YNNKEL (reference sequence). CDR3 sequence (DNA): TGTGCCAGCAGCCAGCCCGGGACAGGCCGATGGACACTGTTTTTT. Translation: CASSQPGTGRWTLFF.